A single sample gave rise to the 28 T cell receptor beta chains below, sequenced in a study of cytomegalovirus exposure and HLA in healthy donors (dated by TCRdb to 2016 to 2017). Library preparation was by the immunoSEQ multiplex PCR assay. A mixture of 60 forward primers for TCR Vbeta segments and 13 reverse primers for TCR Jbeta segments was used in the multiplex PCR. The table was pulled from immuneACCESS by TCRdb, which kept in-frame rearrangements only. Such tables lose some clones; where checked, under half of the loss comes from unresolved V genes, and the rest has no known cause. The table of this sample itemizes approximately 120,000 clones. Of the sample, roughly 2.7% is held by the ten largest clones. Sequencing input: PBMCs. Receptor source: a man aged 30 to 45 in good health and CMV-seronegative.

This sequence joins TRBV7-2 and TRBJ2-5; perhaps TRBD1 as D (5 bases). CDR3 size: 14 residues. CDR1 and CDR2 (germline): SGHTA, FQGNSA. V was cut by 1 base and J by 4 bases, with 10 bases left in between. The CDR3: CASSLEAGSETQYF. The CDR3 DNA sequence: TGTGCCAGCAGCTTAGAGGCAGGGTCAGAGACCCAGTACTTC.

The V call is TRBV30, the J call TRBJ2-7; 9 bases agree with TRBD1. Germline loops: CDR1 GTSNPN, CDR2 SVGIG (reference sequence). V dropped 4 bases and J dropped 5; count of bases not matched to a gene: 6. The CDR3 runs to 13 residues. The CDR3 loop is CAWNRGQEDEQYF. The CDR3 DNA reads as TGTGCCTGGAACAGGGGGCAGGAGGACGAGCAGTACTTC.

The J gene is TRBJ2-7, the V gene TRBV5-1, with a tentative D call TRBD2 (5 bases). Germline V gene lookup returns CDR1 SGHRS and CDR2 YFSETQ. V dropped 4 bases and J dropped 2 bases, with 16 bases sitting between them. The CDR3 contains 15 residues. CDR3 DNA: TGCGCCAGCAGCACCGGCCCCGGGGTTACCTACGAGCAGTACTTC. It yields the protein CASSTGPGVTYEQYF. Filled out from reference TRBV5-1 and TRBJ2-7, the complete variable domain reads KAGVTQTPRYLIKTRGQQVTLSCSPISGHRSVSWYQQTPGQGLQFLFEYFSETQRNKGNFPGRFSGRQFSNSRSEMNVSTLELGDSALYLCASSTGPGVTYEQYFGPGTRLTVT.

The chain couples TRBV5-1 to TRBJ1-4, with D unresolved. The CDR3 spans 14 residues. Germline V gene data show CDR1 as SGHRS and CDR2 as YFSETQ. Trimming left V 0 bases short and J 8 bases short, with 11 bases between. This CDR3 reads CASSLEWEHEKLFF. The CDR3 nucleotides are TGCGCCAGCAGCTTGGAGTGGGAGCACGAAAAACTGTTTTTT.

The chain carries TRBV4-1 and TRBJ1-2; no clear D gene. CDR1 and CDR2 (germline): MGHRA, YSYEKL. Trimming removed 1 base from V and 0 bases from J, with 6 bases in between. The CDR3 sequence is 14 residues long. CDR3 bases: TGCGCCAGCAGCCAAGTCGGTGCTAACTATGGCTACACCTTC. Translated, it gives CASSQVGANYGYTF.

The CDR3 bases are TGTGCCAGCAGCACGGGACTAGCGGGACTCTACGAGCAGTACTTC. It specifies CASSTGLAGLYEQYF. This chain links TRBV7-2 with TRBJ2-7; TRBD2 matches at 13 bases. CDR3 length: 15 residues. Trimming cost V 5 bases and J 3 bases; bases outside gene matches: 4. Germline CDR1 and CDR2: SGHTA and FQGNSA.

V is TRBV29-1 and J is TRBJ2-3, with TRBD2 identical over 12 bases. Germline CDR1 reads SQVTM; CDR2 reads ANQGSEA. V shed 8 bases and J 4 bases; nucleotides not matched to a gene: 7. The CDR3 totals 14 residues. CDR3 in amino acids: CSSSGRAAPDTQYF. CDR3 nucleotide sequence: TGCAGCTCTAGCGGGAGGGCCGCGCCAGATACGCAGTATTTT.

As for this clone: The junction differs from germline at one of its ends, possibly a read error. Different DNA sequences within this sample yield the same CDR3. V is TRBV2 and J is TRBJ2-3; 10 bases line up with TRBD2. The CDR3 spans 15 residues. Looked up from germline, CDR1 is SNHLY and CDR2 is FYNNEI. CDR3 in amino acids: CASSWTSGSPDTQYF. The DNA of the CDR3 is TGCGCCAGCAGTTGGACTAGCGGAAGCCCAGATACGCAGTATTTT.

The CDR3 DNA sequence: TGTGCCAGCAGCGTAGAACTAAACGGGGAGCTGTTTTTT. The encoded protein is CASSVELNGELFF. The rearrangement links TRBV9 to TRBJ2-2; D gene unclear. V dropped 0 bases and J dropped 7 bases, with 7 bases sitting between them. CDR1 is SGDLS, CDR2 YYNGEE, per germline. The CDR3 length is 13 residues.

The chain carries TRBV11-1 and TRBJ2-7; TRBD1 agrees at 11 bases. The CDR3 runs to 14 residues. In germline, CDR1 is SGHAT, CDR2 FQDESV (reference sequence). Unmatched junction bases numbered 3, after V lost 4 bases and J lost 4 bases. The CDR3 DNA follows: TGTGCCAGCAGCTGGACAGGGGGCGATTACGAGCAGTACTTC. Protein: CASSWTGGDYEQYF.

The chain carries TRBV7-9 and TRBJ2-3; D not resolved. The CDR3 sequence is 14 residues long. Germline V gene sequence: CDR1 SEHNR, CDR2 FQNEAQ (reference sequence). V was shortened by 0 bases and J by 0 bases, with 4 bases between the two germline ends. The CDR3 DNA is TGTGCCAGCAGCTTAGCCATTAGCACAGATACGCAGTATTTT. Translated: CASSLAISTDTQYF.

V gene TRBV5-6 combines with J gene TRBJ2-2; 11 positions agree with TRBD1. The V segment lost 2 bases and the J segment 4 bases; nucleotides outside the gene matches: 10. Looked up from germline, CDR1 is SGHDT and CDR2 is YYEEEE. CDR3 length: 18 residues. CDR3 in amino acids: CASSLWNGTGGLTGELFF. For the CDR3, the DNA is TGTGCCAGCAGCTTATGGAATGGGACAGGGGGTCTCACCGGGGAGCTGTTTTTT.

This chain uses TRBV19 with TRBJ2-5; 10 bases map to TRBD2. The V and J ends lost 0 bases and 5 bases, in that order; junction bases with no gene match: 3. This CDR3 is 15 amino acids long. Germline CDR1 and CDR2: LNHDA and SQIVND (reference sequence). CDR3 coding DNA: TGTGCCAGTAGTATAGATCTAGCGGGAGACGAGACCCAGTACTTC. This gives the protein CASSIDLAGDETQYF.

The chain links TRBV7-2 to TRBJ2-7; no clear D gene. CDR1 and CDR2 from the germline V gene are SGHTA and FQGNSA. With 5 bases removed from V and 5 bases from J, the gap between germline ends came to 13 bases. The CDR3 is 13 residues long. The CDR3 sequence is CASSQNGPDEQYF. The CDR3 region has the DNA TGTGCCAGCAGCCAAAATGGCCCCGACGAGCAGTACTTC.

The chain joins TRBV7-9 to TRBJ2-3; 7 bases map to TRBD2. The CDR3 is 19 amino acids. Losses at the gene ends were 2 bases for V and 7 bases for J; bases not matched to a gene: 21. Germline assignment: CDR1 SEHNR and CDR2 FQNEAQ (reference sequence). The CDR3 sequence: CASSLIRLAEGFVKYTQYF. CDR3 nucleotides: TGTGCCAGCAGCTTAATCCGGCTAGCGGAGGGGTTCGTCAAATATACGCAGTATTTT.

This chain joins TRBV5-6 and TRBJ1-2; the D gene is possibly TRBD1 (5 bases). V was clipped by 2 bases and J by 8 bases, with 13 bases between them. Per germline, CDR1 SGHDT and CDR2 YYEEEE. The length of the CDR3 is 13 residues. The CDR3 nucleotides read TGTGCCAGCAGCTTAGGGGAGGCGCCCGGCTACACCTTC. Translated: CASSLGEAPGYTF.

This chain joins TRBV28 and TRBJ2-3, with TRBD1 as a possible D gene (5 bases). Germline lookup yields CDR1 MDHEN and CDR2 SYDVKM. V was clipped by 5 bases and J by 5 bases, with 14 bases between them. This CDR3 region has 14 residues. This CDR3 reads CASSPQVQGDTQYF. DNA of the CDR3: TGTGCCAGCAGTCCACAGGTCCAGGGAGATACGCAGTATTTT.

The V gene is TRBV29-1, the J gene TRBJ1-6; D is unclear. Trimming shortened V by 4 bases and J by 0 bases, and 4 bases separated the two germline ends. Germline values: CDR1 SQVTM, CDR2 ANQGSEA. CDR3 length: 13 residues. CDR3 in DNA: TGCAGCGTTGCGAGCTCCTATAATTCACCCCTCCACTTT. It is translated as CSVASSYNSPLHF. Supplemented by reference TRBV29-1 and TRBJ1-6, the full variable domain reads SAVISQKPSRDICQRGTSLTIQCQVDSQVTMMFWYRQQPGQSLTLIATANQGSEATYESGFVIDKFPISRPNLTFSTLTVSNMSPEDSSIYLCSVASSYNSPLHFGNGTRLTVT.

This chain joins TRBV19 and TRBJ1-1; tentative D call: TRBD1 (6 bases). Trimming left V 4 bases short and J 7 bases short, with 19 bases between. The CDR3 covers 15 residues. Looked up from germline, CDR1 is LNHDA and CDR2 is SQIVND (reference sequence). Written as DNA, the CDR3 is TGTGCCAGTAGTAAGTCCCGAACAGGGAGATATGAAGCTTTCTTT. Encoded protein: CASSKSRTGRYEAFF.

The chain joins TRBV11-2 to TRBJ1-1, with D possibly being TRBD1 (6 bases). The CDR3 is 13 residues long. The germline gives CDR1 SGHAT, CDR2 FQNNGV. Trimming took 0 bases from V and 11 from J, leaving 13 bases between them. DNA of the CDR3: TGTGCCAGCAGCTTAGATAGCCAGGGGATGGCTTTCTTT. Translating it yields CASSLDSQGMAFF.

The chain is built from TRBV19 and TRBJ2-6; 7 bases match TRBD2. The CDR3 spans 20 residues. Trimming at V came to 4 bases and at J to 0 bases, leaving 15 bases not matched to a gene. CDR1 is LNHDA, CDR2 SQIVND, per germline (reference sequence). In DNA, the CDR3 is TGTGCCAGTAGTACCGGACTAGGGCGGTTCCTTTTCTCTGGGGCCAACGTCCTGACTTTC. Translation gives CASSTGLGRFLFSGANVLTF.

The chain uses TRBV19 and TRBJ2-3, with 7 nucleotides matching TRBD2. Germline V lookup: CDR1 LNHDA, CDR2 SQIVND (reference sequence). The CDR3 has 16 residues. With V trimmed by 3 bases and J by 4 bases, 10 bases remained unmatched. In nucleotides, the CDR3 is TGTGCCAGTAGTATCTCGGAGGGAGGGCCACCAGATACGCAGTATTTT. Its protein is CASSISEGGPPDTQYF.

This chain joins TRBV6-1 and TRBJ1-2; D remains unclear. The CDR3 is 17 residues long. Germline V gene data show CDR1 as MNHNS and CDR2 as SASEGT. Trimming cost V 2 bases and J 2 bases, with 18 bases left between them. The CDR3 protein is CASSENISGGQNYGYTF. The CDR3 DNA is TGTGCCAGCAGTGAAAACATAAGTGGCGGGCAGAACTATGGCTACACCTTC.

The chain joins TRBV2 to TRBJ2-7; tentative D call: TRBD1 (5 bases). The CDR3 covers 14 residues. Germline CDR1 SNHLY, CDR2 FYNNEI. V shed 7 bases and J shed 1 base, with 14 bases lying between them. CDR3 protein: CASTVGQPSYEQYF. CDR3 nucleotides: TGTGCCAGCACGGTGGGGCAGCCATCCTACGAGCAGTACTTC.

The CDR3 reads CASSLVGIQPQHF. The CDR3 nucleotides are TGTGCCAGCAGTTTGGTGGGCATCCAGCCCCAGCATTTT. The rearrangement links TRBV27 to TRBJ1-5; no clear D gene. CDR1 is MNHEY, CDR2 SMNVEV, per germline (reference sequence). V was pared by 3 bases and J by 7 bases, with 10 bases between. This CDR3 spans 13 amino acids.

The chain couples TRBV5-1 to TRBJ2-3; 7 bases are a match to TRBD2. Losses at the gene ends were 5 bases for V and 1 base for J; bases not matched to a gene: 4. The germline gives CDR1 SGHRS, CDR2 YFSETQ. The length of the CDR3 is 14 residues. The CDR3 DNA follows: TGCGCCAGCAGTAAGAGCGGGGGCACAGATACGCAGTATTTT. Translating gives CASSKSGGTDTQYF.

The V and J genes are TRBV6-1 and TRBJ1-3, with a possible D match to TRBD1 (6 bases). Trimming pared 0 bases from V and 2 bases from J, leaving 8 bases between. The CDR3 spans 15 residues. The germline V gene has CDR1 MNHNS and CDR2 SASEGT. The CDR3 region has the DNA TGTGCCAGCAGTGAAGCGGGACATCCTGGAAACACCATATATTTT. Its translation: CASSEAGHPGNTIYF.

The chain uses TRBV5-1 and TRBJ1-2; 8 nucleotides line up with TRBD1. Looked up from germline, CDR1 is SGHRS and CDR2 is YFSETQ. V trimming: 0 bases; J trimming: 1 base; junction bases outside the gene matches: 11. The CDR3 sequence is 18 residues long. CDR3 loop: CASSLGLRGTGLNYGYTF. DNA for the CDR3: TGCGCCAGCAGCTTGGGCCTACGGGGGACAGGCCTTAACTATGGCTACACCTTC. Together with reference TRBV5-1 and TRBJ1-2, the CDR3 gives the full variable domain: KAGVTQTPRYLIKTRGQQVTLSCSPISGHRSVSWYQQTPGQGLQFLFEYFSETQRNKGNFPGRFSGRQFSNSRSEMNVSTLELGDSALYLCASSLGLRGTGLNYGYTFGSGTRLTVV.